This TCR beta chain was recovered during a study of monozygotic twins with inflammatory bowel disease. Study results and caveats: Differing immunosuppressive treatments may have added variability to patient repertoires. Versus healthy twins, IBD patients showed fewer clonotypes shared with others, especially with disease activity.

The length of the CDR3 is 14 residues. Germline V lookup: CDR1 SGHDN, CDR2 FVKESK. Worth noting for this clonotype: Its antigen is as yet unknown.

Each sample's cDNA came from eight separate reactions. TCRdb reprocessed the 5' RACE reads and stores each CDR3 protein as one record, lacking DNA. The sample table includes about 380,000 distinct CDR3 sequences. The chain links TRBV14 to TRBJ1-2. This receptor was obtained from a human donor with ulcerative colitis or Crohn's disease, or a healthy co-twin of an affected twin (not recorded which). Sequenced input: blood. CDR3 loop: CASSQRPGDSGYTF.